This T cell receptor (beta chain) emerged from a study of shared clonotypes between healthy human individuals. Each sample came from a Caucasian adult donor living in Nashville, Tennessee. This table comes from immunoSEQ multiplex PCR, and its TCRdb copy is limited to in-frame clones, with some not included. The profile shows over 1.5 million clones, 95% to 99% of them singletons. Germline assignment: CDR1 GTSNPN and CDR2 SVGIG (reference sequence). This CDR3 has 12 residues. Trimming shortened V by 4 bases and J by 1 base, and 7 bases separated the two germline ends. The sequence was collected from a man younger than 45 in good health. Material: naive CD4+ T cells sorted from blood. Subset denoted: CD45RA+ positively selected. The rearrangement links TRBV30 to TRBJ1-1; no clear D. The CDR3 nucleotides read TGTGCCTGGATGAGGTCGAACACTGAAGCTTTCTTT. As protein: CAWMRSNTEAFF.